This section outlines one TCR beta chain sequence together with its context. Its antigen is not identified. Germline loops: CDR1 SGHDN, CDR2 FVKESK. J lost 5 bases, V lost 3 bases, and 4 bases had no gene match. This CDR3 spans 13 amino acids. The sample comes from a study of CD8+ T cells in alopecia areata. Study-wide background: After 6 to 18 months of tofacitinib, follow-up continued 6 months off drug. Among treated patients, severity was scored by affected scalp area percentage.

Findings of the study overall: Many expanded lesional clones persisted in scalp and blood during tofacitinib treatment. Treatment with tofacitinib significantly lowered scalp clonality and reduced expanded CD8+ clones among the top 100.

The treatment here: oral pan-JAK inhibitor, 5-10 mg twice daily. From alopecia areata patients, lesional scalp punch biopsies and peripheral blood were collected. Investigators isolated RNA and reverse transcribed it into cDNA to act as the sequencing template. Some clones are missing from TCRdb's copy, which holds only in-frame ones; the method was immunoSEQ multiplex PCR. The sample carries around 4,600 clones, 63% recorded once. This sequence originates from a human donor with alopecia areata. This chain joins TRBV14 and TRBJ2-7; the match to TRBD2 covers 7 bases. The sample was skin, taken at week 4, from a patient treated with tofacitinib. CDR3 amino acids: CASSQWTSHEQYF. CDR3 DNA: TGTGCCAGCAGCCAGTGGACTAGTCACGAGCAGTACTTC.